This T cell receptor (beta chain) derives from a study of spatial heterogeneity in lung cancer. The overall study: Detection of beta-chain sequences consistently exceeded that of alpha-chain sequences.

As to time point: sample taken at primary tumor resection. Sequencing covered unsorted whole RNA taken from tumor, nontumor lung or frozen PBMC. Unique molecular identifiers tagged every individual TCR cDNA molecule. TCRdb redid the calling of the 5' RACE reads with MiXCR, one entry per CDR3 protein. The data show 75,000 or so distinct CDR3 sequences, approximately 8.1% seen once. Trimming left V 3 bases short and J 9 bases short, with 12 bases between. The CDR3 contains 13 residues. The germline V gene encodes CDR1 SGHTA and CDR2 FQGNSA. This clonotype was detected many times. This TCR came from a male donor with early-stage non-small cell lung cancer. The sample was PBMCs, taken at surgery. The chain couples TRBV7-2 to TRBJ2-1, with D possibly TRBD1 on 6 matching bases. The CDR3 protein is CASSLNRAVEQFF. As DNA, the CDR3 is TGTGCCAGCAGCTTGAACAGGGCTGTTGAGCAGTTCTTC.